The clone carrying this T cell receptor beta chain came up once. The sample is drawn from a study of cytomegalovirus exposure and HLA in healthy donors. The repertoire was sequenced with immunoSEQ multiplex PCR; TCRdb's copy has only in-frame clones and lacks some. This sample has 250,000 to 400,000 clones; roughly 87% occur once, and the top ten carry about 0.96%. The V end was cut by 2 bases, the J end by 1 base, with 13 bases between. The CDR3 loop spans 15 amino acids. From germline, CDR1 is GTSNPN and CDR2 SVGIG (reference sequence). The V call is TRBV30, the J call TRBJ2-3; D is uncertain. Sequenced sample: PBMCs. The sequence was collected from a man younger than 45 in good health and CMV-seronegative. CDR3 in DNA: TGTGCCTGGAGTAAAAAGAGCGTACGCACAGATACGCAGTATTTT. It specifies CAWSKKSVRTDTQYF.